Listed below are T cell receptor beta chains from one sample, sequenced in a study of human T cells and chemical hapten exposure. MiXCR was run by TCRdb on the RACE reads, yielding one entry per CDR3 protein. The sample holds roughly 130,000 distinct CDR3 sequences, about 10% seen once. Here the sequenced sample was whole blood, taken in connection with sensitization to the hapten diphenylcyclopropenone (DPC). The source is a woman in her 50s with alopecia areata. Some clones in this sample may be carry-over from other donors' samples. Each CDR3 is given with its conserved first and last residue. Clone size, where shown, is once, few, many, or a class for clones that have expanded.

abundance	v_gene	j_gene	CDR3aa
-	TRBV4-3	TRBJ1-1	CASSQDQGRAEAFF
-	TRBV5-1	TRBJ2-3	CASSRKSSDTDTQYF
-	TRBV29-1	TRBJ2-3	CSGIGQGLSTDTQYF
few	TRBV12-5	TRBJ2-1	CASAPGLSSYNEQFF
-	TRBV27	TRBJ2-3	CASIQAGTDTQYF
few	TRBV7-2	TRBJ1-2	CASSLREGRGYGYTF
few	TRBV7-9	TRBJ1-1	CASSFDTNTEAFF
many	TRBV5-6	TRBJ1-5	CASSLQSAGAQHF
many	TRBV6-2/TRBV6-3	TRBJ2-5	CASNELGQGGETQYF
-	TRBV5-1	TRBJ2-3	CASIPGASTDTQYF
many	TRBV12-3/TRBV12-4	TRBJ2-7	CASSIRGGEQYF
few	TRBV10-2	TRBJ2-7	CASSEVGGGQYF
few	TRBV5-1	TRBJ1-5	CASSPDNFSNQPQHF
few	TRBV27	TRBJ2-1	CASSRGQGLVEQFF
-	TRBV12-3/TRBV12-4	TRBJ1-6	CASRQHRGGSSPLHF
few	TRBV29-1	TRBJ1-2	CSAGPTEHFNYGYTF
-	TRBV7-8	TRBJ1-3	CASSPDRGNGNTIYF
-	TRBV6-2/TRBV6-3	TRBJ2-3	CASTLDGLIDTQYF
few	TRBV7-9	TRBJ1-5	CASSPPEDFQPQHF
few	TRBV6-6	TRBJ2-5	CASSSSRGQETQYF
many	TRBV12-3/TRBV12-4	TRBJ2-2	CASSLAKGETGELFF
many	TRBV20-1	TRBJ1-5	CSAREGVGNQPQHF
few	TRBV7-9	TRBJ2-1	CASSLGLAGPNEQFF
-	TRBV6-2/TRBV6-3	TRBJ1-1	CASSYSHSRTEAFF
many	TRBV20-1	TRBJ2-7	CSAATRTGAYEQYF
few	TRBV5-6	TRBJ1-6	CASSSSRSNSPLHF
-	TRBV6-5	TRBJ1-1	CASSPSGRRTEAFF
-	TRBV7-9	TRBJ1-4	CASSWRARDSNEKLFF
many	TRBV7-6	TRBJ1-1	CASSYDPGAGAFF
-	TRBV20-1	TRBJ2-7	CSARPDRGYEQYF
many	TRBV27	TRBJ1-6	CASSSLSSYNSPLHF
many	TRBV12-3/TRBV12-4	TRBJ2-2	CASRKTGVDTGELFF
-	TRBV29-1	TRBJ2-7	CSVEVSGGHNYEQYF